Here is one T cell receptor beta chain with its context. Original processing methods: Estimates of nucleated cell counts were drawn from the amplification of reference gene primers. Profiling relied on immunoSEQ multiplex PCR, and the TCRdb table lists in-frame clones only, not all of them. V and J calls and clone size are as listed in that table; D and trimming were resolved from the DNA. Here the sample spans around 200,000 clones, under 90% being singletons. The data were taken from a study of blood T cell repertoires in COVID-19. On the study more broadly: Some COVID-19 samples were acute and others convalescent; all came from the United States, Italy and Spain. T cells, B-cell-depleted T cells, or PBMCs supplied cDNA or gDNA.

Germline lookup yields CDR1 SGHAT and CDR2 FQNNGV. The CDR3 is 16 residues long. V gave up 5 bases and J gave up 4 bases, with 17 bases separating them. This chain joins TRBV11-2 and TRBJ2-2, with D perhaps matching TRBD2 (7 bases). The TCR comes from a man between 40 and 49 years old with acute or convalescent COVID-19. Sequencing input: peripheral blood. CDR3 region: CASSPEGGRGTGELFF. The CDR3 DNA reads as TGTGCCAGCAGCCCCGAGGGGGGGCGGGGCACCGGGGAGCTGTTTTTT. The variable domain in full, with the rest retrieved from reference TRBV11-2 and TRBJ2-2, is EAGVAQSPRYKIIEKRQSVAFWCNPISGHATLYWYQQILGQGPKLLIQFQNNGVVDDSQLPKDRFSAERLKGVDSTLKIQPAKLEDSAVYLCASSPEGGRGTGELFFGEGSRLTVL.